A selection of T cell receptor beta chains follows, all from one sample in a study of spatial heterogeneity in lung cancer. TCRdb independently ran MiXCR on the 5' RACE reads; one entry per CDR3 protein. The sample yields about 48,000 distinct CDR3 sequences, less than 6% seen once. The sample consisted of PBMCs, taken at surgery. The receptors were gathered from a male donor with early-stage non-small cell lung cancer. CDR3s include the opening cysteine and the closing phenylalanine or tryptophan. The D gene is left open where the match is weak. Clone size is given for some rows only: seen once, a few or many times, or a class if the clone is expanded.

v_gene: TRBV5-1; j_gene: TRBJ2-5; d_gene: TRBD2; abundance: many; CDR3nt: TGCGCCAGCAGCTTGGGCGGGGCTAGCGGAGAAGAGACCCAGTACTTC; CDR3aa: CASSLGGASGEETQYF
v_gene: TRBV10-3; j_gene: TRBJ1-2; d_gene: TRBD1; abundance: few; CDR3nt: TGTGCCATCGGGGGGACAGGGGACTATGGCTACACCTTC; CDR3aa: CAIGGTGDYGYTF
v_gene: TRBV11-3; j_gene: TRBJ2-3; d_gene: .; abundance: few; CDR3nt: TGTGCCAGCAGCTTAGGGGCGGGCACAGATACGCAGTATTTT; CDR3aa: CASSLGAGTDTQYF
v_gene: TRBV3-1; j_gene: TRBJ2-1; d_gene: .; abundance: many; CDR3nt: TGTGCCAGCAGCGACCTTTCACGGAATGAGCAGTTCTTC; CDR3aa: CASSDLSRNEQFF
v_gene: TRBV18; j_gene: TRBJ2-4; d_gene: .; abundance: many; CDR3nt: TGTGCCAGCTCACCACAGGGCGGTTTAGCCAAAAACATTCAGTACTTC; CDR3aa: CASSPQGGLAKNIQYF
v_gene: TRBV20-1; j_gene: TRBJ2-7; d_gene: .; abundance: .; CDR3nt: TGCAGTACCCAGGAGGGGGGGATAATCAACGAGCAGTACTTC; CDR3aa: CSTQEGGIINEQYF
v_gene: TRBV28; j_gene: TRBJ1-1; d_gene: .; abundance: many; CDR3nt: TGTGCCTCCCTATCAAGACAGCTTCGCTGGAGCACTGAAGCTTTCTTT; CDR3aa: CASLSRQLRWSTEAFF
v_gene: TRBV28; j_gene: TRBJ2-2; d_gene: .; abundance: many; CDR3nt: TGTGCCAGCAGTTTACAACTAGTAGGCGGCGGGGAGCTGTTTTTT; CDR3aa: CASSLQLVGGGELFF
v_gene: TRBV10-3; j_gene: TRBJ2-5; d_gene: .; abundance: few; CDR3nt: TGTGCCATCAGTGAGTCGCCACGAGCTCCACAAGAGACCCAGTACTTC; CDR3aa: CAISESPRAPQETQYF
v_gene: TRBV6-6; j_gene: TRBJ1-6; d_gene: TRBD1; abundance: few; CDR3nt: TGTGCCAGCAGTGATATGACAGGGGCCAATTCACCCCTCCACTTT; CDR3aa: CASSDMTGANSPLHF
v_gene: TRBV20-1; j_gene: TRBJ2-3; d_gene: .; abundance: many; CDR3nt: TGCAGTGCTAGACCTTCAACAGATACGCAGTATTTT; CDR3aa: CSARPSTDTQYF
v_gene: TRBV4-1; j_gene: TRBJ2-3; d_gene: .; abundance: .; CDR3nt: TGCGCCAGCAGCCAAGATATGCGAAGCACAGATACGCAGTATTTT; CDR3aa: CASSQDMRSTDTQYF
v_gene: TRBV9; j_gene: TRBJ2-2; d_gene: TRBD2; abundance: many; CDR3nt: TGTGCCAGCAGCGTAGGAACTAGCGGGTACACCGGGGAGCTGTTTTTT; CDR3aa: CASSVGTSGYTGELFF
v_gene: TRBV27; j_gene: TRBJ2-7; d_gene: TRBD1; abundance: many; CDR3nt: TGTGCCAGCAGTTTAATTACTGGGACAGGGACCTACGAGCAGTACTTC; CDR3aa: CASSLITGTGTYEQYF
v_gene: TRBV7-9; j_gene: TRBJ2-3; d_gene: .; abundance: many; CDR3nt: TGTGCCAGCAGCTCCCCCCCTGGTGGAGCGGGCCGCACAGATACGCAGTATTTT; CDR3aa: CASSSPPGGAGRTDTQYF
v_gene: TRBV20-1; j_gene: TRBJ2-7; d_gene: .; abundance: many; CDR3nt: TGCAGTGCTAGAGTTCGGAGGTCCTCCTACGAGCAGTACTTC; CDR3aa: CSARVRRSSYEQYF
v_gene: TRBV7-2; j_gene: TRBJ1-6; d_gene: .; abundance: many; CDR3nt: TGTGCCAGCAGCTTAGTTTTGGCACAAAACAATTCACCCCTCCACTTT; CDR3aa: CASSLVLAQNNSPLHF
v_gene: TRBV2; j_gene: TRBJ2-7; d_gene: .; abundance: many; CDR3nt: TGTGCCAGCAACAGAAACTACGAGCAGTACTTC; CDR3aa: CASNRNYEQYF
v_gene: TRBV14; j_gene: TRBJ2-2; d_gene: .; abundance: few; CDR3nt: TGTGCCAGCAGCCCTCAAGGCACCGGGGAGCTGTTTTTT; CDR3aa: CASSPQGTGELFF
v_gene: TRBV10-3; j_gene: TRBJ1-4; d_gene: .; abundance: few; CDR3nt: TGTGCCATCAGTGCAGGCGAAAAACTGTTTTTT; CDR3aa: CAISAGEKLFF
v_gene: TRBV3-1; j_gene: TRBJ1-1; d_gene: .; abundance: many; CDR3nt: TGTGCCAGCAGCCGTGGGGAGATGAACACTGAAGCTTTCTTT; CDR3aa: CASSRGEMNTEAFF
v_gene: TRBV4-1; j_gene: TRBJ2-5; d_gene: .; abundance: many; CDR3nt: TGCGCCAGCAGCCAAGTACTGGAGGGAGGAGAGACCCAGTACTTC; CDR3aa: CASSQVLEGGETQYF
v_gene: TRBV27; j_gene: TRBJ1-5; d_gene: TRBD1; abundance: .; CDR3nt: TGTGCCAGCGGGGAGGGAGGGGGCTTCGGTCAGCCCCAGCATTTT; CDR3aa: CASGEGGGFGQPQHF